What follows is one T cell receptor beta chain and its context. Generated by immunoSEQ multiplex PCR, the TCRdb table keeps only in-frame clones and is missing some. The sample holds 110,000 or so clones, approximately 81% seen once. The sample is drawn from a study of blood T cell repertoires in COVID-19. Across the whole study: Donors in the United States, Italy and Spain gave samples during acute or convalescent COVID-19. From T cells, B-cell-depleted T cells, or PBMCs came the material, which was cDNA or gDNA.

The germline CDR1 and CDR2 sequences are MNHEY and SVGAGI. The V gene end was trimmed by 4 bases and the J gene end by 2 bases; junction bases not matched to a gene: 2. The CDR3 has 14 amino acids. Sequencing was carried out using peripheral blood. This rearrangement joins TRBV6-5 to TRBJ2-7; 10 nucleotides agree with TRBD1. The receptor comes from a human donor in a cohort sampled during active COVID-19. CDR3 coding DNA: TGTGCCAGCAGTTGGGGGACAGGGGCCTACGAGCAGTACTTC. Translating it yields CASSWGTGAYEQYF.